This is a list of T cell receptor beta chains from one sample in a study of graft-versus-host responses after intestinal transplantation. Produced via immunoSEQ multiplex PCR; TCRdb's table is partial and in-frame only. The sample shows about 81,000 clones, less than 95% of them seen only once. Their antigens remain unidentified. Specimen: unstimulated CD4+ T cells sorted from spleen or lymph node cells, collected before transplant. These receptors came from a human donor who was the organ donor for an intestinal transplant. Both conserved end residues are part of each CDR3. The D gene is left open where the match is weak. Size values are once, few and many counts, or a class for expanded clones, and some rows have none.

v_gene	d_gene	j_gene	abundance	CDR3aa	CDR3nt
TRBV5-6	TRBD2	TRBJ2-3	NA	CASSLFASGNTDTQYF	TGTGCCAGCAGCTTGTTTGCTAGCGGCAACACAGATACGCAGTATTTT
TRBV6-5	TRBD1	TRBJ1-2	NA	CASSETGNYGYTF	TGTGCCAGCAGCGAGACAGGGAACTATGGCTACACCTTC
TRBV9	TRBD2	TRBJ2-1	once	CASSVAGGSRDEQFF	TGTGCCAGCAGCGTAGCCGGCGGGAGTCGCGATGAGCAGTTCTTC
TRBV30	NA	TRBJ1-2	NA	CAWSPGPWYGYTF	TGTGCCTGGAGTCCAGGGCCTTGGTATGGCTACACCTTC
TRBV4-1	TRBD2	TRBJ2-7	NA	CASSLQTSGSLYEQYF	TGCGCCAGCAGCCTACAGACTAGCGGGAGCCTCTACGAGCAGTACTTC
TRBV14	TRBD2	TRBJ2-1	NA	CASSRILGAGGHVNEQFF	TGTGCCAGCAGCCGCATCCTGGGGGCGGGGGGCCATGTCAATGAGCAGTTCTTC
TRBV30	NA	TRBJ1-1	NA	CAWSVRRQLNTEAFF	TGTGCCTGGAGTGTAAGGCGGCAGTTGAACACTGAAGCTTTCTTT
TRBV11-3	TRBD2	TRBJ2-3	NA	CASSSLRRGGSSFTDTQYF	TGTGCCAGCAGCTCTTTACGGCGGGGGGGCTCTTCTTTCACAGATACGCAGTATTTT
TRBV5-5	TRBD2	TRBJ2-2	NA	CASSLLASGNGELFF	TGTGCCAGCAGCTTGCTGGCTAGCGGGAACGGGGAGCTGTTTTTT
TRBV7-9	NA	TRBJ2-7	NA	CASSSPPQSGSQYF	TGTGCCAGCAGCTCCCCACCCCAGTCAGGGTCGCAGTACTTC
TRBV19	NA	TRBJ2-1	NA	CASSIRQGLYNEQFF	TGTGCCAGTAGTATTCGGCAGGGGTTATACAATGAGCAGTTCTTC
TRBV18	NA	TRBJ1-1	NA	CASSPLQAANTEAFF	TGTGCCAGCTCACCACTCCAGGCAGCGAACACTGAAGCTTTCTTT
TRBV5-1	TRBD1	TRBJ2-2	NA	CASSLTGTANTGELFF	TGCGCCAGCAGCTTAACCGGGACAGCGAACACCGGGGAGCTGTTTTTT
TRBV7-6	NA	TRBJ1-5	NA	CASSLADSYQPQHF	TGTGCCAGCAGCTTAGCGGACAGCTATCAGCCCCAGCATTTT
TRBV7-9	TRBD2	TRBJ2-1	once	CASSLAGGTEQFF	TGTGCCAGCAGCCTTGCGGGGGGGACAGAGCAGTTCTTC
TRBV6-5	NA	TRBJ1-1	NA	CASSYNEDTEAFF	TGTGCCAGCAGTTACAATGAGGACACTGAAGCTTTCTTT
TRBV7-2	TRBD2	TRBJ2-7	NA	CASSLRIGLVYEQYF	TGTGCCAGCAGCTTAAGGATAGGACTAGTCTACGAGCAGTACTTC
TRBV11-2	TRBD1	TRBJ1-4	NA	CASSLTQGGEKLFF	TGTGCCAGCAGCTTAACTCAGGGGGGTGAAAAACTGTTTTTT
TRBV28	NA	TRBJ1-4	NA	CASSSPDTTEKLFF	TGTGCCAGCAGTTCCCCTGATACAACCGAAAAACTGTTTTTT
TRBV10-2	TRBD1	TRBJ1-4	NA	CASSDTGAATNEKLFF	TGCGCCAGCAGTGACACAGGGGCTGCAACTAATGAAAAACTGTTTTTT
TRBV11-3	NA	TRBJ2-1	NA	CASTLRHRRNVGGTNEQFF	TGTGCCAGCACCTTGCGGCACAGGCGGAACGTGGGGGGAACCAATGAGCAGTTCTTC
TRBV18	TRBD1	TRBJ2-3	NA	CASSPQDRGTDTQYF	TGTGCCAGCTCACCACAAGACAGGGGCACAGATACGCAGTATTTT
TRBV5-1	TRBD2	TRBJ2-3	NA	CASRLAGGHTDTQYF	TGCGCCAGCAGGTTAGCGGGAGGGCACACAGATACGCAGTATTTT
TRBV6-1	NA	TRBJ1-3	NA	CASSEVEAGVRNTIYF	TGTGCCAGCAGTGAAGTGGAAGCCGGAGTTCGAAACACCATATATTTT
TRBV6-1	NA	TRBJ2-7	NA	CAIPSIQNLSYEQYF	TGTGCCATCCCGTCCATACAGAACCTCTCCTACGAGCAGTACTTC
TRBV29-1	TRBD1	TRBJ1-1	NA	CSVKYRGRGTEAFF	TGCAGCGTCAAATACAGGGGTCGGGGGACTGAAGCTTTCTTT
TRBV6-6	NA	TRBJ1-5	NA	CASRRVGLGQPQHF	TGTGCCAGCAGGAGGGTGGGTTTGGGGCAGCCCCAGCATTTT
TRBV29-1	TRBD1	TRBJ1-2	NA	CSVASGTGNYGYTF	TGCAGCGTCGCTTCCGGGACAGGAAACTATGGCTACACCTTC
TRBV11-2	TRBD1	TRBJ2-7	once	CASRGRGLEQYF	TGTGCCAGCAGGGGCAGGGGGTTGGAGCAGTACTTC
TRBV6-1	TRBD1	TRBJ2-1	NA	CASQPYRGTNEQFF	TGTGCCAGCCAACCGTACAGGGGGACCAATGAGCAGTTCTTC
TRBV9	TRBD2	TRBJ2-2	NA	CASGEALAVNTGELFF	TGTGCCAGTGGCGAGGCGCTAGCGGTGAACACCGGGGAGCTGTTTTTT
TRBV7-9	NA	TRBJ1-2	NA	CASSYDYYGYTF	TGTGCCAGCAGCTACGACTACTATGGCTACACCTTC
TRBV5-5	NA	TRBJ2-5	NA	CASSLVFSGQETQYF	TGTGCCAGCAGCTTGGTTTTTAGCGGACAAGAGACCCAGTACTTC
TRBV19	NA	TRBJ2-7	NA	CASSMNRAPYEQYF	TGTGCCAGTAGTATGAACAGGGCCCCCTACGAGCAGTACTTC
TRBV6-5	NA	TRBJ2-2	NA	CASSYGGFKAGELFF	TGTGCCAGCAGTTACGGGGGGTTCAAGGCCGGGGAGCTGTTTTTT
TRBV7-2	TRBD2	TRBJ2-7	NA	CASRDWRGGRSEQYF	TGTGCCAGCAGGGATTGGCGGGGGGGCCGATCCGAGCAGTACTTC
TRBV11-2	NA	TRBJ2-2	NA	CASSPTGGAWTGELFF	TGTGCCAGCAGCCCCACCGGAGGGGCCTGGACCGGAGAGCTGTTTTTT
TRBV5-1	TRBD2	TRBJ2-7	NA	CASSLPASGVLGEQYF	TGCGCCAGCAGCTTGCCGGCTAGCGGGGTTTTGGGCGAGCAGTACTTC
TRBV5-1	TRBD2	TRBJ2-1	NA	CASSPSGSSYNEQFF	TGCGCCAGCAGCCCTAGCGGGAGCTCCTACAATGAGCAGTTCTTC
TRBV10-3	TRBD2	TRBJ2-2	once	CAISEQIRLAGPGELFF	TGTGCCATCAGTGAACAGATTAGACTAGCGGGGCCCGGGGAGCTGTTTTTT
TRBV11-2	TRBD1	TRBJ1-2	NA	CASSTRDRGPYTF	TGTGCCAGCAGCACGCGGGACAGGGGACCCTACACCTTC
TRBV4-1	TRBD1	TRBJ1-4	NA	CASSQGIGQGYEKLFF	TGCGCCAGCAGCCAAGGGATCGGACAGGGATATGAAAAACTGTTTTTT
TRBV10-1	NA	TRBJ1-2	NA	CAGYLTGNYGYTF	TGCGCCGGCTACTTGACAGGCAACTATGGCTACACCTTC
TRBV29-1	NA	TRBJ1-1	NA	CSACLNRDTEAFF	TGCAGCGCGTGTCTAAATCGAGACACTGAAGCTTTCTTT
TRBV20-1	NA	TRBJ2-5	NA	CSAPLPETQYF	TGCAGTGCTCCTCTCCCAGAGACCCAGTACTTC
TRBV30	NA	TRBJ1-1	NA	CAWKTTGSMNTEAFF	TGTGCCTGGAAAACCACAGGGAGTATGAACACTGAAGCTTTCTTT
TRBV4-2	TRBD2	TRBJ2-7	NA	CASSQAGLAGYYEQYF	TGTGCCAGCAGCCAAGCGGGACTAGCGGGCTACTACGAGCAGTACTTC
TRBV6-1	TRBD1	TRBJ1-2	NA	CASSGTGRAIAGYTF	TGTGCCAGCAGTGGGACAGGGAGGGCTATTGCGGGCTACACCTTC
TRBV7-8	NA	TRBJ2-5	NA	CASSLTSIKTQYF	TGTGCCAGCAGCTTAACTAGCATAAAGACCCAGTACTTC
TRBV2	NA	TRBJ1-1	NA	CASNPQGMNTEAFF	TGTGCCAGCAATCCCCAGGGGATGAACACTGAAGCTTTCTTT
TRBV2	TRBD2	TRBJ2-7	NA	CASQPLAGGTYEQYF	TGTGCCAGCCAACCCCTTGCGGGAGGGACCTACGAGCAGTACTTC
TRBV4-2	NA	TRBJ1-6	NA	CASSQDLQYNSPLHF	TGTGCCAGCAGCCAAGATCTACAGTATAATTCACCCCTCCACTTT
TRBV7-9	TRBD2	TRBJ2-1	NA	CASSKPGLAGFEQFF	TGTGCCAGCAGCAAGCCGGGACTAGCGGGATTTGAGCAGTTCTTC
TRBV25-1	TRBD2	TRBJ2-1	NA	CASGSGVSSYNEQFF	TGTGCCAGCGGGAGCGGGGTTAGCTCCTACAATGAGCAGTTCTTC